A single sample gave rise to the 29 T cell receptor beta chains below, sequenced in a study of T cells in Graves' hyperthyroidism and ophthalmopathy. Amplification targeted TCR beta CDR3 regions from RNA transcripts. TCR CDR3 underwent first-round RT-PCR with the HTBI primer set. TCRdb reanalysed the multiplex PCR reads using MiXCR and keeps one entry per CDR3 protein. The sample holds about 640,000 distinct CDR3 sequences, about 45% seen once. The specimen was peripheral blood or thyroid tissue (not recorded which). These receptors all come from an adult man with Graves' disease, either hyperthyroidism or ophthalmopathy (not recorded which).

The chain recombines TRBV25-1 with TRBJ1-4, with 9 bases lining up with TRBD1. Germline CDR1 is MGHDK and CDR2 is SYGVNS. V lost 6 bases to trimming and J lost 8 bases; unmatched junction nucleotides: 25. This CDR3 comprises 20 residues. The CDR3 DNA follows: TGTGCCAGCAGCTTGAGTGTACTCGGGACAGGGCTAAGGATCCCAGAAAAACTGTTTTTT. Its translation is CASSLSVLGTGLRIPEKLFF.

J is TRBJ1-2 and V is TRBV12-3 or TRBV12-4; D not certain. The CDR3 consists of 15 residues. Trimming removed 5 bases at V and 3 bases at J, with 16 bases between. This CDR3 reads CASSEAGAGYYGYTF. The CDR3 DNA reads TGTGCCAGCAGTGAAGCGGGCGCGGGATACTATGGCTACACCTTC.

The chain links TRBV24-1 to TRBJ2-5; tentatively, D is TRBD1 (6 bases). The CDR3 sequence is 15 residues long. With 4 bases removed from V and 1 base from J, the gap between germline ends came to 12 bases. CDR1 is KGHDR, CDR2 SFDVKD, per germline. The chain's CDR3 is CATSDRTASQETQYF. The DNA for the CDR3 is TGTGCCACCAGTGACCGGACAGCCAGCCAAGAGACCCAGTACTTC.

This clonotype was seen a handful of times. An end of the junction differs from the germline gene, which may be a read error. The rearrangement joins TRBV19 to TRBJ1-4; weak D call: TRBD1 (5 bases). Germline CDR1 LNHDA, CDR2 SQIVND (reference sequence). This CDR3 contains 14 residues. The CDR3 region is CASSIQGTPERLFF. The CDR3 nucleotides read TGTGCCAGTAGTATCCAGGGAACGCCGGAAAGACTGTTTTTT.

The J gene is TRBJ2-7, the V gene TRBV20-1, with D maybe TRBD2 (6 bases). The CDR3 is 16 residues long. V was cut by 4 bases and J by 3 bases, with 22 bases left in between. Per germline, CDR1 DFQATT and CDR2 SNEGSKA (reference sequence). CDR3 in amino acids: CSATGRPGGGNYEQYF. CDR3 DNA: TGCAGTGCTACAGGACGACCCGGAGGAGGGAACTACGAGCAGTACTTC.

At least ten counts were recorded for this clonotype. The V and J genes are TRBV7-2 and TRBJ2-7; TRBD1 matches 7 bases. Germline assignment: CDR1 SGHTA and CDR2 FQGNSA. The CDR3 consists of 13 residues. V was clipped by 5 bases and J by 4 bases; unmatched bases: 5. CDR3 sequence (DNA): TGTGCCAGCAGCCAGACAGGGACGTACGAGCAGTACTTC. Protein sequence: CASSQTGTYEQYF.

This clonotype was observed a handful of times. Given a far larger clone just one base away, this is likely a sequencing read error. The rearrangement joins TRBV29-1 to TRBJ1-1; 8 bases are a match to TRBD1. This CDR3 region has 11 residues. Trimming cost V 6 bases and J 3 bases; bases outside gene matches: 0. Germline loops: CDR1 SQVTM, CDR2 ANQGSEA. The CDR3 coding sequence is TGCAGCGTGACAGGGGACACTGAAGCTTTCTTT. This encodes CSVTGDTEAFF.

This clonotype was seen many times. The gene calls are TRBV29-1 and TRBJ1-2, with D tentatively TRBD1 (6 bases). V was pared by 0 bases and J by 7 bases, with 21 bases between. The CDR3 contains 16 residues. Germline loops: CDR1 SQVTM, CDR2 ANQGSEA. CDR3 nucleotide sequence: TGCAGCGTTGAAGAGGTAGTAGGGCAGGGGAAGAGTGGCTACACCTTC. It yields the protein CSVEEVVGQGKSGYTF. The full variable domain, completed using reference TRBV29-1 and TRBJ1-2, is SAVISQKPSRDICQRGTSLTIQCQVDSQVTMMFWYRQQPGQSLTLIATANQGSEATYESGFVIDKFPISRPNLTFSTLTVSNMSPEDSSIYLCSVEEVVGQGKSGYTFGSGTRLTVV.

J is TRBJ1-5 and V is TRBV7-9, with D possibly TRBD1 on 5 matching bases. The CDR3 is made up of 15 amino acids. The ends were cut back, 3 bases at V and 4 bases at J, with 13 bases in the middle. Per germline, CDR1 SEHNR and CDR2 FQNEAQ (reference sequence). The CDR3 DNA reads TGTGCCAGCAGCTTGGGGGGGACGACTAATCAGCCCCAGCATTTT. This codes for CASSLGGTTNQPQHF.

The chain is built from TRBV12-3 or TRBV12-4 and TRBJ2-5, with 7 bases that match TRBD2. Trimming cost V 7 bases and J 2 bases; bases outside gene matches: 4. The CDR3 has 13 amino acids. In nucleotides, the CDR3 is TGTGCCAGCACCTTAGCGGGTCAAGAGACCCAGTACTTC. Translated: CASTLAGQETQYF.

The V call is TRBV15, the J call TRBJ1-5; possible D gene TRBD1, 5 bases. The germline V and J ends were trimmed by 0 bases and 6 bases, with 12 bases remaining between them. The CDR3 loop spans 15 amino acids. Per germline, CDR1 LNHNV and CDR2 YYDKDF (reference sequence). The CDR3 loop is CATSREYPGAQPQHF. The CDR3 nucleotides read TGTGCCACCAGCAGAGAGTACCCCGGGGCTCAGCCCCAGCATTTT.

The chain joins TRBV29-1 to TRBJ1-2; TRBD1 matches at 9 bases. From germline, CDR1 is SQVTM and CDR2 ANQGSEA. The CDR3 totals 13 residues. V was clipped by 7 bases and J by 3 bases; unmatched bases: 6. The CDR3 region has the DNA TGCAGCGGACTGGGACAGGGACACTATGGCTACACCTTC. Its translation: CSGLGQGHYGYTF.

The genes are TRBV7-4 and TRBJ1-1, with 7 positions matching TRBD1. After removal of 8 bases from V and 5 bases from J, the junction contained 11 bases not matched to a gene. The CDR3 is 14 amino acids. Germline lookup yields CDR1 SGHVT and CDR2 SQSDAQ. The CDR3 region has the DNA TGTGCCAGCTCACCCGGACAGGCCGGAACTGAAGCTTTCTTT. Its translation is CASSPGQAGTEAFF.

The gene calls are TRBV12-3 or TRBV12-4 and TRBJ2-5; possible D gene TRBD1, 6 bases. The length of the CDR3 is 13 residues. Trimming removed 4 bases at V and 1 base at J, with 7 bases between. CDR3 amino acids: CASSYRAQETQYF. As DNA, the CDR3 is TGTGCCAGCAGTTACAGGGCCCAAGAGACCCAGTACTTC.

This sequence joins TRBV2 and TRBJ1-4; 9 positions agree with TRBD1. This CDR3 spans 17 amino acids. The ends lost 6 bases at V and 0 bases at J; junction bases unmatched: 8. Germline V gene sequence: CDR1 SNHLY, CDR2 FYNNEI. The DNA for the CDR3 is TGTGCCAGCAGGACAAACAGGGGGCGCTCAACTAATGAAAAACTGTTTTTT. This sequence encodes CASRTNRGRSTNEKLFF.

In this sample, this clonotype turned up many times. J is TRBJ1-4 and V is TRBV2, with 9 bases matching TRBD1. The CDR3 spans 14 residues. V dropped 6 bases and J dropped 3; count of bases not matched to a gene: 2. The germline gives CDR1 SNHLY, CDR2 FYNNEI. CDR3 sequence: CASRRQGANEKLFF. Here the CDR3 DNA reads TGTGCCAGCAGAAGACAGGGGGCTAATGAAAAACTGTTTTTT.

This clonotype was detected ten times or more. The chain recombines TRBV7-2 with TRBJ1-4; 8 positions match TRBD1. Germline V CDR1 and CDR2: SGHTA, FQGNSA. The CDR3 consists of 14 residues. J lost 4 bases, V lost 5 bases, and 3 bases had no gene match. In nucleotides, the CDR3 is TGTGCCAGCAGCCTGGACAGGGTTAATGAAAAACTGTTTTTT. Its protein product is CASSLDRVNEKLFF.

This rearrangement joins TRBV7-9 to TRBJ1-2; 8 nucleotides match TRBD1. The CDR3 spans 14 residues. V shed 2 bases, J shed 8 bases, and the junction held 7 bases outside the gene matches. Germline lookup yields CDR1 SEHNR and CDR2 FQNEAQ (reference sequence). Written as DNA, the CDR3 is TGTGCCAGCAGCTTAACGACAGGGGCGAGCGGCTACACCTTC. Protein: CASSLTTGASGYTF.

The chain has TRBV20-1 and TRBJ2-7; 9 nucleotides align to TRBD1. Germline lookup yields CDR1 DFQATT and CDR2 SNEGSKA (reference sequence). Trimming removed 1 base from V and 1 base from J; junction bases left unmatched: 5. CDR3 size: 15 residues. CDR3 sequence (DNA): TGCAGTGCTAGAGCTGGCGGACAGGGGTCCTACGAGCAGTACTTC. This encodes CSARAGGQGSYEQYF.

For this clonotype: A much larger clone sits a single nucleotide away, making a read error possible. This rearrangement joins TRBV10-3 to TRBJ2-6; no clear D gene. From germline, CDR1 is ENHRY and CDR2 SYGVKD. The CDR3 is 14 residues long. V was shortened by 4 bases and J by 2 bases, with 6 bases between the two germline ends. CDR3 DNA: TGTGCCATCAGTGCGCGTGCTGGGGCCAACGTCCTGACTTTC. Its translation is CAISARAGANVLTF.

The chain joins TRBV29-1 to TRBJ1-2; 9 nucleotides align to TRBD1. The CDR3 consists of 15 residues. Germline assignment: CDR1 SQVTM and CDR2 ANQGSEA. Germline trimming cut 4 bases from V and 4 bases from J; bases unmatched to any gene: 10. In DNA form, the CDR3 reads TGCAGCGTTGTCCGGACAGGGGTGAGCGGCTATGGCTACACCTTC. Translation gives CSVVRTGVSGYGYTF.

The V call is TRBV11-3, the J call TRBJ1-2; D remains ambiguous. Trimming removed 6 bases from V and 7 bases from J, with 12 bases in between. The CDR3 consists of 12 residues. CDR1 SGHNT and CDR2 YENEEA come from the germline V gene. DNA of the CDR3: TGTGCCAGCAGTGGGGATCGACTTGGCTACACCTTC. Translated: CASSGDRLGYTF.

This chain connects TRBV4-1 to TRBJ1-6; a possible D gene is TRBD1 (6 bases). Germline V gene data show CDR1 as MGHRA and CDR2 as YSYEKL. V was pared by 0 bases and J by 8 bases, with 17 bases between. The CDR3 sequence is 17 residues long. The CDR3 is CASSQDGAGALHSPLHF. The DNA for the CDR3 is TGCGCCAGCAGCCAAGACGGGGCAGGGGCGCTTCATTCACCCCTCCACTTT.

This clonotype was detected ten times or more. The rearrangement uses TRBV7-8 and TRBJ2-7; unclear D gene. This CDR3 is built from 13 residues. The germline V gene encodes CDR1 SGHVS and CDR2 FQNEAQ. Trimming cost V 1 base and J 2 bases, with 6 bases left between them. The CDR3 DNA is TGTGCCAGCAGCTTAGGCCGGACCTACGAGCAGTACTTC. It codes for CASSLGRTYEQYF.

The chain has TRBV19 and TRBJ2-7; D is uncertain. V lost 3 bases and J lost 0, with 9 bases in between. Germline V gives CDR1 LNHDA, CDR2 SQIVND (reference sequence). This CDR3 region has 14 residues. CDR3 DNA sequence: TGTGCCAGTAGTATGACGGGCCACTCCTACGAGCAGTACTTC. Protein product: CASSMTGHSYEQYF.

This clonotype was seen many times. The V and J genes are TRBV2 and TRBJ1-5, with D unresolved. Looked up from germline, CDR1 is SNHLY and CDR2 is FYNNEI. CDR3 length equals 13 residues. V lost 4 bases and J lost 6, with 10 bases in between. The CDR3 protein is CASSAGVGQPQHF. CDR3 nucleotides: TGTGCCAGCAGTGCCGGGGTTGGTCAGCCCCAGCATTTT.

The chain combines TRBV15 with TRBJ2-5; D call uncertain. Looked up from germline, CDR1 is LNHNV and CDR2 is YYDKDF (reference sequence). CDR3 length: 14 amino acids. V was trimmed by 3 bases and J by 5 bases, leaving 13 bases between them. CDR3 residues: CATSSEESRETQYF. Written as DNA, the CDR3 is TGTGCCACCAGCAGTGAAGAAAGCCGGGAGACCCAGTACTTC. Full variable domain (remainder filled in from reference TRBV15 and TRBJ2-5): DAMVIQNPRYQVTQFGKPVTLSCSQTLNHNVMYWYQQKSSQAPKLLFHYYDKDFNNEADTPDNFQSRRPNTSFCFLDIRSPGLGDTAMYLCATSSEESRETQYFGPGTRLLVL.

This clonotype was observed at least ten times. The genes are TRBV29-1 and TRBJ1-5; TRBD1 matches 8 bases. The CDR3 loop spans 14 amino acids. The V segment lost 5 bases and the J segment 1 base; nucleotides outside the gene matches: 4. Germline-derived CDR1 and CDR2 are SQVTM and ANQGSEA. The CDR3 here is CSVLRGHSNQPQHF. Written as DNA, the CDR3 is TGCAGCGTTCTCAGGGGGCACAGCAATCAGCCCCAGCATTTT.

Note on this clonotype: A read error is possible here, since a much larger clone lies one base away. The gene calls are TRBV10-3 and TRBJ1-5; 9 bases line up with TRBD1. This CDR3 has 15 amino acids. Trimming cost V 10 bases and J 3 bases; bases outside gene matches: 10. Looked up from germline, CDR1 is ENHRY and CDR2 is SYGVKD. CDR3 nucleotide sequence: TGTGCCACCAGCGTGGGACAGGGAAACAATCAGCCCCAGCATTTT. As protein: CATSVGQGNNQPQHF.